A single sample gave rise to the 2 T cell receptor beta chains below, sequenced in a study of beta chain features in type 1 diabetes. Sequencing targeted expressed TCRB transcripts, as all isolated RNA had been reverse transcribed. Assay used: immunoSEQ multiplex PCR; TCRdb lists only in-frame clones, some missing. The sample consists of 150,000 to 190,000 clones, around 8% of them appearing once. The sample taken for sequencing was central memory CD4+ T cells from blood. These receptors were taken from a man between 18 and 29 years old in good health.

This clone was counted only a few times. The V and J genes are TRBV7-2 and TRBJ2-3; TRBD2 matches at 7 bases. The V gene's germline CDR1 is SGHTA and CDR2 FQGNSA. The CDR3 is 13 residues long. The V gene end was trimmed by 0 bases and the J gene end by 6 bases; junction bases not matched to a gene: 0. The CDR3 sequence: CASSLAGGDTQYF. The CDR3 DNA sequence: TGTGCCAGCAGCTTAGCGGGGGGGGATACGCAGTATTTT.

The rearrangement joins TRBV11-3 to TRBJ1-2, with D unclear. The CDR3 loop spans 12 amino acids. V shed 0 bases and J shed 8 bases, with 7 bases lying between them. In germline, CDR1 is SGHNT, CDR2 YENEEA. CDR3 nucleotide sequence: TGTGCCAGCAGCTTAGACCGCGCCGGCTACACCTTC. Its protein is CASSLDRAGYTF.